These 25 T cell receptor beta chains were sequenced from one sample in a study of post-analysis software for immune sequencing data. Notes on the study in general: Compared with controls, patients had more of 4 or 5 TRBV segments, including TRBV5-6, TRBV5-1 and TRBV20-1.

Their cognate antigens are unknown. Prepared libraries of TCR beta cDNA carried unique molecular identifiers. TCRdb re-derived calls from the PCR reads in MiXCR, one entry per CDR3 protein. The sample includes 150,000 to 200,000 distinct CDR3 sequences, roughly 31% seen only once; the top ten take roughly 1.6%. Sequencing was carried out using blood. These receptor sequences come from a girl aged 10 to 17 with multiple sclerosis.

The chain combines TRBV7-9 with TRBJ2-7; D unclear. CDR3 length: 13 residues. Germline CDR1 reads SEHNR; CDR2 reads FQNEAQ (reference sequence). Trimming shortened V by 5 bases and J by 3 bases, and 11 bases separated the two germline ends. The CDR3, as DNA: TGTGCCAGCAGCCCCCTCGGCCGCTACGAGCAGTACTTC. Its protein product is CASSPLGRYEQYF.

V and J are TRBV5-1 and TRBJ2-7; 15 bases map to TRBD2. The CDR3 totals 17 residues. Trimming cost V 4 bases and J 9 bases; bases outside gene matches: 14. Germline V gene lookup returns CDR1 SGHRS and CDR2 YFSETQ. Here the CDR3 DNA reads TGCGCCAGCAGCGAGGGACTAGCGGGAGGCCCCTCGGGAGGGCAGTACTTC. Encoded protein: CASSEGLAGGPSGGQYF.

This clonotype turned up a few times. The chain links TRBV20-1 to TRBJ2-1, with D perhaps given as TRBD1 or TRBD2 (5 bases each). Looked up from germline, CDR1 is DFQATT and CDR2 is SNEGSKA (reference sequence). CDR3 length: 15 amino acids. Deletions cut 3 bases from V and 10 bases from J, with 22 bases between. CDR3 sequence (DNA): TGCAGTGCTAGTGAGCCGGGGACGGGGTCGGGAGAGCAGTTCTTC. Residues: CSASEPGTGSGEQFF.

Worth noting for this clonotype: Germline is not matched at one junction end, which may reflect a read error. The CDR3: CANSLVPGSGYGYTF. The CDR3 DNA is TGTGCCAACAGTTTAGTTCCGGGGTCGGGCTATGGCTACACCTTC. This chain connects TRBV12-3 or TRBV12-4 to TRBJ1-2; no definite D call. This CDR3 is built from 15 residues.

This clonotype was detected only a few times. This chain connects TRBV6-4 to TRBJ2-3; no definite D call. The CDR3 loop spans 14 amino acids. Germline V CDR1 and CDR2: MRHNA, SNTAGT. Deletions cut 5 bases from V and 0 bases from J, with 9 bases between. The CDR3 DNA reads TGTGCCAGCAGTTTTCAGGACAGCACAGATACGCAGTATTTT. It translates to CASSFQDSTDTQYF.

A note on this clonotype: A much larger clone differs from this one at a single base, so this may be a read error. CDR3 nucleotide sequence: TGCGCCAGCAGCTCTGCTACATCGTCCCCCTACGAGCAGTACTTC. It encodes CASSSATSSPYEQYF. The chain employs TRBV5-1 and TRBJ2-5, with D unresolved. The closer fit of TRBJ2-7 to the DNA end suggests the J call may be wrong. The CDR3 has 15 amino acids. Germline values: CDR1 SGHRS, CDR2 YFSETQ.

This clonotype appeared a few times. CDR3 DNA: TGTGCCAGCGGCCCACAGGGTCCCTCCTACAATGAGCAGTTCTTC. It encodes CASGPQGPSYNEQFF. This chain joins TRBV14 and TRBJ2-1, with D possibly matching TRBD1 (6 bases). CDR3 length: 15 residues. The germline V and J ends were trimmed by 8 bases and 0 bases, with 14 bases remaining between them. Germline V lookup: CDR1 SGHDN, CDR2 FVKESK. Full variable domain (missing parts from reference TRBV14 and TRBJ2-1): EAGVTQFPSHSVIEKGQTVTLRCDPISGHDNLYWYRRVMGKEIKFLLHFVKESKQDESGMPNNRFLAERTGGTYSTLKVQPAELEDSGVYFCASGPQGPSYNEQFFGPGTRLTVL.

V is TRBV10-3 and J is TRBJ1-1, with 8 bases aligning to TRBD1. Germline CDR1 is ENHRY and CDR2 is SYGVKD. Trimming took 10 bases from V and 1 from J; bases not matched to a gene: 11. CDR3 length: 15 amino acids. In nucleotides, the CDR3 is TGTGCCACCGAAAGGGACAGGAGTCAGAACACTGAAGCTTTCTTT. Residues: CATERDRSQNTEAFF.

This chain uses TRBV27 with TRBJ2-1; D might be TRBD1 (5 bases). The germline V and J ends were trimmed by 8 bases and 1 base, with 12 bases remaining between them. Germline-derived CDR1 and CDR2 are MNHEY and SMNVEV (reference sequence). There are 14 residues in the CDR3. This CDR3 is CASGPRTSYNEQFF. DNA for the CDR3: TGTGCCAGCGGACCGAGGACATCCTACAATGAGCAGTTCTTC.

The V and J genes are TRBV20-1 and TRBJ1-5; D call uncertain. The CDR3 is 14 amino acids. Germline V gene lookup returns CDR1 DFQATT and CDR2 SNEGSKA (reference sequence). V lost 6 bases and J lost 2, with 14 bases in between. The CDR3 loop is CSALWPGGNQPQHF. CDR3 DNA: TGCAGTGCCCTGTGGCCTGGCGGCAATCAGCCCCAGCATTTT.

This chain joins TRBV29-1 and TRBJ1-1; D is possibly TRBD1 (5 bases). This CDR3 comprises 17 residues. Germline V gene lookup returns CDR1 SQVTM and CDR2 ANQGSEA. With 0 bases removed from V and 4 bases from J, the gap between germline ends came to 21 bases. CDR3 in DNA: TGCAGCGTTGAAGATCGAGCGACAGAGTTAAGCGGCACTGAAGCTTTCTTT. Translating it yields CSVEDRATELSGTEAFF.

As to this clonotype: Being one base from a much bigger clone, this may be a read error. The genes are TRBV5-1 and TRBJ2-7, with D tentatively TRBD2 (5 bases). From germline, CDR1 is SGHRS and CDR2 YFSETQ. The CDR3 sequence is 13 residues long. The CDR3 protein is CASRSGNGYEQDF. In DNA form, the CDR3 reads TGCGCCAGCAGATCCGGGAATGGCTACGAGCAGGACTTC.

Only a few counts were recorded for this clonotype. This chain uses TRBV15 with TRBJ1-2, with a weak D call TRBD1 (6 bases). The germline CDR1 and CDR2 sequences are LNHNV and YYDKDF (reference sequence). Trimming cost V 1 base and J 1 base, with 16 bases left between them. The CDR3 has 17 amino acids. The CDR3 spells CATSRVREGVDNYGYTF. The CDR3 bases are TGTGCCACCAGCAGAGTGAGAGAGGGGGTGGATAACTATGGCTACACCTTC.

Of note for this clonotype: A much bigger clone sits one base away, suggesting this may be a read error. CDR3 coding DNA: TGTGCCAGCAGCCCCCGGGGAGATCAGCCCCCGCATTTT. It yields the protein CASSPRGDQPPHF. The rearrangement uses TRBV7-2 and TRBJ1-5, with no clear D. Germline assignment: CDR1 SGHTA and CDR2 FQGNSA. This CDR3 comprises 13 residues.

The CDR3 sequence: CASSPQTPFADTQYF. DNA for the CDR3: TGTGCCAGCAGCCCGCAGACTCCCTTCGCGGATACGCAGTATTTT. The chain couples TRBV28 to TRBJ2-3; no clear D. The CDR3 is made up of 15 amino acids. V was clipped by 6 bases and J by 6 bases, with 19 bases between them. In germline, CDR1 is MDHEN, CDR2 SYDVKM.

For this clonotype: This clone may be a read error of a much larger clone one base away. The J gene is TRBJ2-4, the V gene TRBV29-1, with D tentatively TRBD1 (6 bases). The V end was cut by 5 bases, the J end by 13 bases, with 33 bases between. Per the germline V gene, CDR1 is SQVTM and CDR2 is ANQGSEA. This CDR3 has 17 amino acids. The CDR3 sequence is CSVRARFLGTIDNEQYF. CDR3 DNA: TGCAGCGTTCGGGCCCGATTTCTGGGGACAATCGACAATGAGCAGTACTTC.

This clonotype was recorded a few times. The chain employs TRBV4-1 and TRBJ1-5, with TRBD1 matching over 8 bases. CDR3 length: 16 amino acids. CDR1 and CDR2 from the germline V gene are MGHRA and YSYEKL. The J segment lost 7 bases and the V segment lost 6 bases, leaving 14 bases of the junction unmatched. This CDR3 is CASSPTDRGAGQPQHF. The CDR3 DNA follows: TGCGCCAGCAGTCCCACCGACAGGGGAGCTGGGCAGCCCCAGCATTTT.

The CDR3 DNA follows: TGCAGCGTGTTACCGGGACAGCGTTACGAGCAGTACTTC. Its protein product is CSVLPGQRYEQYF. This sequence joins TRBV29-1 and TRBJ2-7, with 7 bases lining up with TRBD1. Germline V gives CDR1 SQVTM, CDR2 ANQGSEA. The V gene end was trimmed by 6 bases and the J gene end by 4 bases; junction bases not matched to a gene: 9. The CDR3 extends over 13 amino acids.

To note about this clonotype: Compared with germline, one end of the junction differs, possibly owing to a read error. The chain employs TRBV28 and TRBJ1-6; no reliable D call. The CDR3 extends over 11 amino acids. Germline-derived CDR1 and CDR2 are MDHEN and SYDVKM. The CDR3 sequence: CASGLNSPLHF. The CDR3 DNA sequence: TGTGCCAGCGGTTTAAATTCACCCCTCCACTTT.

The chain carries TRBV10-3 and TRBJ2-5; 14 bases line up with TRBD2. Germline CDR1 and CDR2: ENHRY and SYGVKD. The trim removed 8 bases at V and 5 bases at J, leaving 10 bases unmatched. The CDR3 extends over 16 amino acids. Here the CDR3 reads CAICSGTSGGGETQYF. CDR3 DNA: TGTGCCATCTGCTCCGGGACTAGCGGGGGAGGCGAGACCCAGTACTTC.

The chain is built from TRBV20-1 and TRBJ2-3, with unresolved D. V was pared by 0 bases and J by 0 bases, with 10 bases between. The germline V gene encodes CDR1 DFQATT and CDR2 SNEGSKA (reference sequence). The CDR3 extends over 15 amino acids. CDR3 in amino acids: CSARDGTSSTDTQYF. CDR3 in DNA: TGCAGTGCTAGAGATGGCACTTCTAGCACAGATACGCAGTATTTT.

This rearrangement joins TRBV7-9 to TRBJ2-1; 10 nucleotides align to TRBD2. The DNA end lines up better with TRBJ2-7; the J call may be wrong. The CDR3 sequence is 17 residues long. CDR1 and CDR2 from the germline V gene are SEHNR and FQNEAQ (reference sequence). The CDR3 bases are TGTGCCAGCAGAAGGACTAGCGGCCTCCCGGGGGCCAATGAGCAGTACTTC. This encodes CASRRTSGLPGANEQYF.

This clonotype was found a few times. This may arise from a read error, as a much more abundant clone is one base away. The rearrangement joins TRBV4-1 to TRBJ1-4; TRBD1 might be the D (5 bases). The CDR3 loop spans 16 amino acids. CDR1 is MGHRA, CDR2 YSYEKL, per germline. For the CDR3, the DNA is TGCGCCAGCAGCCAAGAACGGGGGACCGGTAATGAAAAACGGTTTTTT. Protein sequence: CASSQERGTGNEKRFF.

This clonotype was detected a few times. The rearrangement uses TRBV7-6 and TRBJ1-1; D is possibly TRBD1 (6 bases). Per the germline V gene, CDR1 is SGHVS and CDR2 is FNYEAQ. The V gene lost 5 bases and the J gene lost 0 bases, with 19 bases spanning the gap. CDR3 length: 17 amino acids. The CDR3, as DNA: TGTGCCAGCAGCCCCCTGGGGACACTTACTATGAACACTGAAGCTTTCTTT. As protein: CASSPLGTLTMNTEAFF.

This clonotype was seen ten or more times. J is TRBJ1-2 and V is TRBV6-6; D may be TRBD1 (5 bases). The V end was cut by 7 bases, the J end by 8 bases, with 11 bases between. Per the germline V gene, CDR1 is MNHNY and CDR2 is SVGAGI (reference sequence). The CDR3 is made up of 11 amino acids. This CDR3 reads CASTGLGGYTF. CDR3 coding DNA: TGTGCCAGCACGGGACTGGGGGGCTACACCTTC.